Following are 23 T cell receptor beta chains from one sample sequenced in a study of blood T cell repertoires in COVID-19 (dated by TCRdb to the early 2020s). Library preparation used the immunoSEQ multiplex PCR assay. TCRdb re-hosts the immuneACCESS table, in-frame sequences only. Its copies lack some clones; in the studies checked, an unresolved V gene accounts for under half of them, and the cause for the rest is not known. The sample table contains about 400,000 clones; only one count was recorded for just under 90% of them. The ten largest account for about 1.7% of the sample. The sequenced sample consisted of PBMCs or T cells enriched from blood (not recorded which). The receptors come from a woman aged 25 to 39 who had recovered from COVID-19.

The gene calls are TRBV7-9 and TRBJ2-3; D gene uncertain. This CDR3 region has 15 residues. V was pared by 1 base and J by 0 bases, with 8 bases between. CDR1 and CDR2 from the germline V gene are SEHNR and FQNEAQ (reference sequence). The CDR3 reads CASSLVSGSTDTQYF. CDR3 nucleotide sequence: TGTGCCAGCAGCTTAGTGTCAGGAAGCACAGATACGCAGTATTTT. The full variable domain, its missing parts supplied by reference TRBV7-9 and TRBJ2-3, is DTGVSQNPRHKITKRGQNVTFRCDPISEHNRLYWYRQTLGQGPEFLTYFQNEAQLEKSRLLSDRFSAERPKGSFSTLEIQRTEQGDSAMYLCASSLVSGSTDTQYFGPGTRLTVL.

V gene TRBV2 combines with J gene TRBJ2-1; 7 bases match TRBD2. Unmatched junction bases numbered 4, after V lost 6 bases and J lost 5 bases. The CDR3 contains 13 residues. Germline loops: CDR1 SNHLY, CDR2 FYNNEI. CDR3 in amino acids: CASRTSPNNEQFF. CDR3 in DNA: TGTGCCAGCAGGACTAGCCCTAACAATGAGCAGTTCTTC.

The rearrangement uses TRBV10-1 and TRBJ1-6; TRBD1 matches 9 bases. The CDR3 length is 13 residues. CDR1 and CDR2 (germline): WNHNN, SYGVQD (reference sequence). The ends lost 9 bases at V and 10 bases at J; junction bases unmatched: 7. Written as DNA, the CDR3 is TGCGCCAGTAGGGACAGGGAAGGCTCACCCCTCCACTTT. Its protein is CASRDREGSPLHF.

The V and J genes are TRBV2 and TRBJ2-2, with TRBD2 as a possible D gene (5 bases). The length of the CDR3 is 15 residues. Trimming took 0 bases from V and 2 from J, leaving 7 bases between them. CDR1 SNHLY and CDR2 FYNNEI come from the germline V gene. CDR3 in amino acids: CASSEAPSNTGELFF. The CDR3 DNA reads as TGTGCCAGCAGTGAAGCTCCTAGCAACACCGGGGAGCTGTTTTTT.

The rearrangement joins TRBV5-4 to TRBJ2-1; 9 nucleotides align to TRBD1. The germline V gene encodes CDR1 SGHNT and CDR2 YYREEE (reference sequence). V gave up 4 bases and J gave up 8 bases; unmatched junction bases: 7. This CDR3 has 14 residues. CDR3 residues: CASSPDRGRDEQFF. The CDR3 DNA follows: TGTGCCAGCAGCCCGGACAGGGGAAGAGATGAGCAGTTCTTC.

J is TRBJ1-1 and V is TRBV7-9, with TRBD1 identical over 7 bases. The CDR3 length is 16 residues. After removal of 6 bases from V and 9 bases from J, the junction contained 19 bases not matched to a gene. The germline V gene has CDR1 SEHNR and CDR2 FQNEAQ (reference sequence). The CDR3 sequence: CASSQAFKRDSPQAFF. The CDR3 nucleotides read TGTGCCAGCAGTCAGGCCTTCAAAAGGGACAGCCCGCAAGCTTTCTTT.

The chain recombines TRBV3-1 (or the pseudogene TRBV3-2) with TRBJ2-3, with 7 bases fitting TRBD2. CDR1 is LGHDT, CDR2 YNNKEL, per germline (reference sequence). V lost 1 base to trimming and J lost 3 bases; unmatched junction nucleotides: 16. The CDR3 consists of 19 residues. Here the CDR3 DNA reads TGTGCCAGCAGCCAAGCGTCCCGGGAGGACCCCGGGGTTACAGATACGCAGTATTTT. This codes for CASSQASREDPGVTDTQYF.

The chain uses TRBV27 and TRBJ1-5; TRBD1 is a possible D gene (6 bases). Between the trimmed V and J ends, which lost 3 bases and 2 bases, there was a span of 17 bases. The germline CDR1 and CDR2 sequences are MNHEY and SMNVEV (reference sequence). The CDR3 sequence is 17 residues long. CDR3 in amino acids: CASSFLPGGGGNQPQHF. CDR3 DNA sequence: TGTGCCAGCAGTTTCCTCCCGGGGGGCGGGGGCAATCAGCCCCAGCATTTT.

The chain carries TRBV12-5 and TRBJ1-6, with 8 bases fitting TRBD1. Germline V gives CDR1 LGHNT, CDR2 FRNRAP. J lost 7 bases, V lost 6 bases, and 5 bases had no gene match. The CDR3 covers 14 residues. The chain's CDR3 is CASGLGQGNSPLHF. Written as DNA, the CDR3 is TGTGCTAGTGGCCTTGGACAGGGAAATTCACCCCTCCACTTT.

The rearrangement joins TRBV3-1 (or the pseudogene TRBV3-2) to TRBJ1-6, with TRBD1 as a possible D gene (5 bases). CDR1 LGHDT and CDR2 YNNKEL come from the germline V gene (reference sequence). Trimming left V 4 bases short and J 8 bases short, with 9 bases between. The CDR3 sequence is 13 residues long. CDR3 amino acids: CASSRTGDSPLHF. The DNA for the CDR3 is TGTGCCAGCAGCCGAACAGGAGATTCACCCCTCCACTTT.

This chain links TRBV4-2 with TRBJ2-2; 8 bases are a match to TRBD2. CDR1 and CDR2 from the germline V gene are LGHNA and YNFKEQ. V lost 2 bases and J lost 11; bases outside the gene matches: 22. The CDR3 runs 19 residues. As DNA, the CDR3 is TGTGCCAGCAGCCAAAGTCTCGTAGCGGGGCAGCACAACGCAGGAGAGCTGTTTTTT. Amino acids: CASSQSLVAGQHNAGELFF.

J is TRBJ1-2 and V is TRBV10-2, with unresolved D. Germline loops: CDR1 WSHSY, CDR2 SAAADI. V lost 6 bases and J lost 0, with 11 bases in between. The length of the CDR3 is 14 residues. The CDR3 coding sequence is TGCGCCAGCAGAGCTATCGTCACTAACTATGGCTACACCTTC. This gives the protein CASRAIVTNYGYTF.

This sequence joins TRBV27 and TRBJ2-3; D is possibly TRBD1 (6 bases). Germline V gene data show CDR1 as MNHEY and CDR2 as SMNVEV (reference sequence). The germline V and J ends were trimmed by 2 bases and 5 bases, with 17 bases remaining between them. The CDR3 is made up of 16 amino acids. CDR3 nucleotide sequence: TGTGCCAGCAGTTTAGGCGCGGCAGGGGCCAAAGATACGCAGTATTTT. It yields the protein CASSLGAAGAKDTQYF.

This chain links TRBV18 with TRBJ2-7; 7 bases line up with TRBD1. Losses at the gene ends were 1 base for V and 1 base for J; bases not matched to a gene: 7. The CDR3 covers 16 residues. Per germline, CDR1 KGHSH and CDR2 LQKENI. The CDR3 DNA reads TGTGCCAGCTCACCACAGGTCCGGGACAGATCCTACGAGCAGTACTTC. It yields the protein CASSPQVRDRSYEQYF.

The gene calls are TRBV18 and TRBJ2-5; TRBD2 matches 9 bases. Germline V gene lookup returns CDR1 KGHSH and CDR2 LQKENI. The CDR3 runs 16 residues. V was clipped by 0 bases and J by 2 bases; unmatched bases: 4. CDR3 protein: CASSPPSGRSQETQYF. CDR3 bases: TGTGCCAGCTCACCACCAAGCGGGAGGTCTCAAGAGACCCAGTACTTC.

The V and J genes are TRBV9 and TRBJ2-3, with D perhaps matching TRBD1 (5 bases). The germline V gene has CDR1 SGDLS and CDR2 YYNGEE. This CDR3 contains 19 residues. The germline V and J ends were trimmed by 3 bases and 3 bases, with 26 bases remaining between them. The CDR3 nucleotides are TGTGCCAGCAGCGCCCCAGGAGTTTCAGGACACCTTGGGACAGATACGCAGTATTTT. This translates into CASSAPGVSGHLGTDTQYF.

The V call is TRBV28, the J call TRBJ1-2; the match to TRBD1 covers 7 bases. The CDR3 is made up of 15 amino acids. Germline V lookup: CDR1 MDHEN, CDR2 SYDVKM. V gave up 7 bases and J gave up 4 bases; unmatched junction bases: 12. The CDR3 region has the DNA TGTGCCAGCACCAGGGGGAGCCTGAGGCTCTATGGCTACACCTTC. This translates into CASTRGSLRLYGYTF.

V is TRBV5-4 and J is TRBJ2-7; 8 bases map to TRBD1. Unmatched junction bases numbered 2, after V lost 0 bases and J lost 0 bases. Looked up from germline, CDR1 is SGHNT and CDR2 is YYREEE (reference sequence). CDR3 length equals 15 residues. The CDR3 DNA follows: TGTGCCAGCAGCTTGGGGGACAGGACCTCCTACGAGCAGTACTTC. Its translation: CASSLGDRTSYEQYF. Full variable domain (missing parts from reference TRBV5-4 and TRBJ2-7): ETGVTQSPTHLIKTRGQQVTLRCSSQSGHNTVSWYQQALGQGPQFIFQYYREEENGRGNFPPRFSGLQFPNYSSELNVNALELDDSALYLCASSLGDRTSYEQYFGPGTRLTVT.

The genes are TRBV6-2 or TRBV6-3 and TRBJ2-7; D possibly corresponds to TRBD2 (6 bases). CDR1 and CDR2 (germline): MNHEY, SVGEGT. Trimming removed 6 bases from V and 7 bases from J, with 16 bases in between. The CDR3 loop spans 13 amino acids. CDR3 bases: TGTGCCAGCAGCCGACTAGTTGGTACGGAGCAGTACTTC. As protein: CASSRLVGTEQYF.

V is TRBV7-3 and J is TRBJ1-1; TRBD1 agrees at 10 bases. The CDR3 sequence is 15 residues long. Germline V gives CDR1 SGHTA, CDR2 FQGTGA. With V trimmed by 5 bases and J by 0 bases, 3 bases remained unmatched. In DNA, the CDR3 is TGTGCCAGCAGCCCGACAGGGGGCCTGAACACTGAAGCTTTCTTT. Translating gives CASSPTGGLNTEAFF.

The rearrangement joins TRBV3-1 (or the pseudogene TRBV3-2) to TRBJ2-7; D might be TRBD2 (5 bases). The CDR3 spans 14 residues. Germline CDR1 reads LGHDT; CDR2 reads YNNKEL (reference sequence). Deletions cut 0 bases from V and 7 bases from J, with 13 bases between. The CDR3 region is CASSQDNGVGEQYF. The CDR3 DNA sequence: TGTGCCAGCAGCCAAGATAACGGGGTGGGGGAGCAGTACTTC.

V gene TRBV3-1 (or the pseudogene TRBV3-2) combines with J gene TRBJ2-1; 10 nucleotides align to TRBD2. After removal of 0 bases from V and 9 bases from J, the junction contained 5 bases not matched to a gene. This CDR3 comprises 15 residues. CDR1 is LGHDT, CDR2 YNNKEL, per germline (reference sequence). This CDR3 is CASSQDSASGGEQFF. CDR3 nucleotides: TGTGCCAGCAGCCAAGATTCGGCTAGCGGGGGTGAGCAGTTCTTC.

This clone was observed at least ten times. The chain links TRBV7-8 to TRBJ2-3; TRBD2 aligns across 12 bases. The CDR3 runs to 16 residues. Germline assignment: CDR1 SGHVS and CDR2 FQNEAQ. V was clipped by 5 bases and J by 5 bases; unmatched bases: 8. The CDR3: CASSLLAGGTGDTQYF. CDR3 nucleotide sequence: TGTGCCAGCAGCCTTCTAGCGGGGGGGACGGGAGATACGCAGTATTTT.